This TCR beta chain came from a study of CD8 T cells in Susac syndrome. CD8+ and CD4+ T cells from blood underwent TCR beta sequencing. Germline trimming cut 4 bases from V and 0 bases from J; bases unmatched to any gene: 5. Germline loops: CDR1 MGHRA, CDR2 YSYEKL. This CDR3 is built from 15 residues. When the RNA was reverse transcribed, random hexamers were used with an input of roughly 0.5 to 1 ug. An immunoSEQ multiplex PCR generated amplified TCR beta CDR3 products spanning 54 Vbeta and 13 Jbeta. TCRdb passed the immunoSEQ multiplex PCR reads through MiXCR, listing each CDR3 protein once. The repertoire holds 200,000 to 250,000 distinct CDR3 sequences, roughly 96% seen once, with about 0.091% in the top ten.

V and J are TRBV4-1 and TRBJ1-2; TRBD1 aligns across 7 bases. This TCR was recovered from a human donor with multiple sclerosis. Sample: CD4+ T cells from PBMCs. Here the CDR3 reads CASSLTGDSNYGYTF. CDR3 bases: TGCGCCAGCAGCCTTACAGGGGATTCTAACTATGGCTACACCTTC.